The TCR beta chain described here comes from a study of cytomegalovirus exposure and HLA in healthy donors. The V gene's germline CDR1 is MNHEY and CDR2 SMNVEV (reference sequence). V trimming: 4 bases; J trimming: 3 bases; junction bases outside the gene matches: 7. This CDR3 region has 17 residues. PCR was performed using 60 Vbeta and 13 Jbeta primers. The table came from immunoSEQ multiplex PCR; TCRdb's copy has only in-frame clones and leaves some out. The specimen's table records approximately 120,000 clones. The source material was PBMCs. The chain carries TRBV27 and TRBJ2-7; 15 bases line up with TRBD2. The sequence was obtained from a woman aged 55-69 years in good health and CMV-seronegative. As DNA, the CDR3 is TGTGCCAGCAGTTCACGGACTAGCGGGGGGGTAGTCTACGAGCAGTACTTC. Translated: CASSSRTSGGVVYEQYF.